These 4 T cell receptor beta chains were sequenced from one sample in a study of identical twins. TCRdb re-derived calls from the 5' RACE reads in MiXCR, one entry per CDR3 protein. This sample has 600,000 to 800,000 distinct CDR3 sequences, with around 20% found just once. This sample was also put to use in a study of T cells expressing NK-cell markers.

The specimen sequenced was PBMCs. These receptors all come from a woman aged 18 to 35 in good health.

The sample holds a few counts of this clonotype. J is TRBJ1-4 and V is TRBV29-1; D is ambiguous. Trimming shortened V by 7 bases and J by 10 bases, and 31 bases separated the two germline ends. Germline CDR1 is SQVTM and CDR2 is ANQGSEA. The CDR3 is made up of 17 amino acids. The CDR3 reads CSAGVGPSLRSEGKLFF. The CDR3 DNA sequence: TGCAGCGCGGGTGTTGGACCCAGCCTCAGATCGGAGGGAAAACTGTTTTTT.

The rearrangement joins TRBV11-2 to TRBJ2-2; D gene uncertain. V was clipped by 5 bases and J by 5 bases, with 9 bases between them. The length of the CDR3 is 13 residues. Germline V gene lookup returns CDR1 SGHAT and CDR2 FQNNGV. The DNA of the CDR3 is TGTGCCAGCAGCAGGGCTGCGACCGGGGAGCTGTTTTTT. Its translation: CASSRAATGELFF.

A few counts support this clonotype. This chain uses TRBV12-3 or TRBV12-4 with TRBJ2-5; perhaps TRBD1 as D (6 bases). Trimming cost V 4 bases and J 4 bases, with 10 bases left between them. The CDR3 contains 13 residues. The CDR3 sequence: CASSSGQRETQYF. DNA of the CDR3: TGTGCCAGCAGTTCGGGACAACGAGAGACCCAGTACTTC.

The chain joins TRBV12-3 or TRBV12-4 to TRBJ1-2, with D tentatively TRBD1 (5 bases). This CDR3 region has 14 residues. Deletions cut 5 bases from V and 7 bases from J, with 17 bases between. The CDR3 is CASSATSRQGGYTF. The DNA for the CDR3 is TGTGCCAGCAGTGCTACCAGCCGCCAGGGTGGCTACACCTTC.